This record looks at one TCR beta chain sequence and its context. Its antigen remains unidentified. This specimen includes other DNA sequences encoding the same CDR3. The CDR3 has 15 amino acids. The V gene's germline CDR1 is GTSNPN and CDR2 SVGIG (reference sequence). V was trimmed by 2 bases and J by 0 bases, leaving 8 bases between them. The source of the sample is a study of CD8+ T cells in alopecia areata. Study findings and constraints: Normal skin's resident alphabeta T cells are sequenced alongside lesional scalp T cells.

Extraction and reverse transcription of RNA yielded cDNA as the sequencing template. Libraries were prepared by immunoSEQ multiplex PCR; TCRdb keeps only in-frame clonotypes and omits some of them. The table records a few hundred thousand clones, approximately 61% of them present only once. The TCR originated in a human donor with alopecia areata. The sample here was CD4+ T cells sorted from blood, taken at week 0. The rearrangement links TRBV30 to TRBJ2-6, with a possible D match to TRBD2 (6 bases). CDR3: CAWSLGSSGANVLTF. The CDR3 region has the DNA TGTGCCTGGAGTCTCGGGAGCTCTGGGGCCAACGTCCTGACTTTC.